Following are 21 T cell receptor beta chains from one sample sequenced in a study of CD8+ T cells in alopecia areata. Isolated RNA was reverse transcribed into cDNA used as the sequencing template. The protocol was immunoSEQ multiplex PCR, while the TCRdb copy is restricted to in-frame clones and leaves out a portion. There are fewer than 200,000 clones in the sample; around three fifths occur only once, and 14% lies in the top ten. Treatment defined: oral pan-JAK inhibitor, 5-10 mg twice daily. Sequenced material: CD4+ T cells sorted from blood, taken at week 24, from a patient treated with tofacitinib. The receptors stem from a human donor with alopecia areata.

The V call is TRBV5-1, the J call TRBJ2-5; TRBD1 or TRBD2 may be the D gene (5 bases each). The CDR3 covers 13 residues. Germline V gene data show CDR1 as SGHRS and CDR2 as YFSETQ. V lost 6 bases and J lost 2, with 11 bases in between. Written as DNA, the CDR3 is TGCGCCAGCACCGGGACCGATCAAGAGACCCAGTACTTC. As protein: CASTGTDQETQYF.

A few counts support this clone. The gene calls are TRBV2 and TRBJ1-5; a weak D match, TRBD1 (6 bases). The CDR3 is 14 amino acids. The germline V and J ends were trimmed by 4 bases and 2 bases, with 9 bases remaining between them. Germline CDR1 SNHLY, CDR2 FYNNEI. The CDR3 bases are TGTGCCAGCAGTGGGGCAGGGGGCAATCAGCCCCAGCATTTT. Translation gives CASSGAGGNQPQHF. Drawing the rest from reference TRBV2 and TRBJ1-5, the complete variable domain is EPEVTQTPSHQVTQMGQEVILRCVPISNHLYFYWYRQILGQKVEFLVSFYNNEISEKSEIFDDQFSVERPDGSNFTLKIRSTKLEDSAMYFCASSGAGGNQPQHFGDGTRLSIL.

A few counts support this clone. The chain is built from TRBV20-1 and TRBJ1-1; unclear D gene. CDR1 and CDR2 from the germline V gene are DFQATT and SNEGSKA (reference sequence). Deletions cut 0 bases from V and 9 bases from J, with 5 bases between. The CDR3 is 10 residues long. CDR3 loop: CSARDRQAFF. CDR3 DNA sequence: TGCAGTGCTAGAGACAGGCAAGCTTTCTTT.

J is TRBJ1-1 and V is TRBV5-4; TRBD1 might be the D (6 bases). The CDR3 is 13 amino acids. V lost 4 bases, J lost 6 bases, and 13 bases lay in between. Germline values: CDR1 SGHNT, CDR2 YYREEE (reference sequence). CDR3 bases: TGTGCCAGCAGCGTGAATTCAGGGGCTGAAGCTTTCTTT. Translating it yields CASSVNSGAEAFF.

This clone has a handful of counts. V usage is TRBV7-2 and J usage is TRBJ1-2; D remains ambiguous. This CDR3 is 14 amino acids long. Germline V gene lookup returns CDR1 SGHTA and CDR2 FQGNSA. The V end lost 6 bases, the J end lost 0 bases, and 11 bases lay between the germline ends. This CDR3 is CASSQTSANYGYTF. The CDR3 DNA sequence: TGTGCCAGCAGTCAAACATCAGCTAACTATGGCTACACCTTC.

V usage is TRBV11-2 and J usage is TRBJ1-6, with D possibly TRBD1 on 5 matching bases. The CDR3 runs to 14 residues. V was shortened by 4 bases and J by 6 bases, with 10 bases between the two germline ends. In germline, CDR1 is SGHAT, CDR2 FQNNGV. Here the CDR3 reads CASSSLGPNSPLHF. CDR3 sequence (DNA): TGTGCCAGCAGCTCCTTGGGACCTAATTCACCCCTCCACTTT.

DNA of the CDR3: TGTGCCAGCAGCTTAGCCCTCGGGGCCACCCTCCACTTT. Translated: CASSLALGATLHF. The chain has TRBV7-2 and TRBJ1-6, with D possibly matching TRBD1 (5 bases). The germline gives CDR1 SGHTA, CDR2 FQGNSA. This CDR3 is built from 13 residues. V lost 0 bases, J lost 14 bases, and 11 bases lay in between.

This chain joins TRBV6-5 and TRBJ1-2; the D gene is possibly TRBD1 (6 bases). The CDR3 has 15 residues. CDR1 and CDR2 from the germline V gene are MNHEY and SVGAGI. The ends were cut back, 5 bases at V and 6 bases at J, with 19 bases in the middle. CDR3 nucleotide sequence: TGTGCCAGCAGTACCCTAGTTGGGGGGCAGAATGGCTACACCTTC. Translation gives CASSTLVGGQNGYTF.

The table lists this clone with a few counts. V and J are TRBV5-4 and TRBJ2-7; no clear D gene. The CDR3 is 14 residues long. Germline V gives CDR1 SGHNT, CDR2 YYREEE (reference sequence). Trimming shortened V by 3 bases and J by 0 bases, and 10 bases separated the two germline ends. The CDR3 nucleotides are TGTGCCAGCAGCTCCCCGGGCAGCTCCTACGAGCAGTACTTC. Translating it yields CASSSPGSSYEQYF. The full variable domain, rest sourced from reference TRBV5-4 and TRBJ2-7, is ETGVTQSPTHLIKTRGQQVTLRCSSQSGHNTVSWYQQALGQGPQFIFQYYREEENGRGNFPPRFSGLQFPNYSSELNVNALELDDSALYLCASSSPGSSYEQYFGPGTRLTVT.

V and J are TRBV15 and TRBJ2-3; D is unresolved. Trimming shortened V by 2 bases and J by 4 bases, and 4 bases separated the two germline ends. The CDR3 is made up of 12 amino acids. Germline assignment: CDR1 LNHNV and CDR2 YYDKDF (reference sequence). For the CDR3, the DNA is TGTGCCACCAGCAGACTGTCAGATACGCAGTATTTT. It yields the protein CATSRLSDTQYF.

The chain combines TRBV25-1 with TRBJ2-7; 7 bases agree with TRBD1. This CDR3 has 14 residues. After removal of 3 bases from V and 4 bases from J, the junction contained 6 bases not matched to a gene. The germline CDR1 and CDR2 sequences are MGHDK and SYGVNS. The CDR3 DNA sequence: TGTGCCAGCAGTGAGGGCAAGGGGGCTTACGAGCAGTACTTC. The encoded protein is CASSEGKGAYEQYF.

The chain combines TRBV30 with TRBJ2-5, with 7 bases aligning to TRBD2. CDR1 GTSNPN and CDR2 SVGIG come from the germline V gene (reference sequence). The J segment lost 6 bases and the V segment lost 3 bases, leaving 7 bases of the junction unmatched. The CDR3 sequence is 13 residues long. The CDR3: CAWRSSSGKTQYF. As DNA, the CDR3 is TGTGCCTGGAGGAGCTCTAGCGGAAAGACCCAGTACTTC.

J is TRBJ1-5 and V is TRBV9; TRBD1 agrees at 7 bases. The CDR3 totals 15 residues. The J segment lost 3 bases and the V segment lost 5 bases, leaving 8 bases of the junction unmatched. Germline CDR1 is SGDLS and CDR2 is YYNGEE. The CDR3 DNA is TGTGCCAGCAGTCCCGGGACAGCTAACAATCAGCCCCAGCATTTT. Residues: CASSPGTANNQPQHF.

V gene TRBV27 combines with J gene TRBJ2-5, with TRBD2 matching 9 bases. Trimming cost V 6 bases and J 0 bases; bases outside gene matches: 5. The CDR3 is made up of 15 amino acids. Per the germline V gene, CDR1 is MNHEY and CDR2 is SMNVEV (reference sequence). The chain's CDR3 is CASRGLAGNQETQYF. CDR3 sequence (DNA): TGTGCCAGCAGAGGTCTAGCGGGGAACCAAGAGACCCAGTACTTC.

The chain joins TRBV7-9 to TRBJ1-1; D gene unclear. This CDR3 is 14 amino acids long. The V and J ends lost 0 bases and 3 bases respectively, with 8 bases between them. Germline V gene sequence: CDR1 SEHNR, CDR2 FQNEAQ (reference sequence). In DNA, the CDR3 is TGTGCCAGCAGCTTAGCGGGAGCGGACACTGAAGCTTTCTTT. Its protein product is CASSLAGADTEAFF.

This clone was observed once. The germline gene is not matched at one end of the junction; a read error may be the cause. The chain uses TRBV29-1 and TRBJ2-7; D is uncertain. The CDR3 has 14 amino acids. CDR1 SQVTM and CDR2 ANQGSEA come from the germline V gene. CDR3 sequence reads: CSVEDRHSSYERYF. In DNA form, the CDR3 reads TGCAGCGTTGAAGATCGTCACAGCTCCTACGAGCGGTACTTC.

This chain connects TRBV27 to TRBJ2-3; no clear D gene. This CDR3 comprises 17 residues. In germline, CDR1 is MNHEY, CDR2 SMNVEV (reference sequence). V was pared by 7 bases and J by 0 bases, with 20 bases between. DNA of the CDR3: TGTGCCAGCAATCCCACGAGATTCCGAGCTAGCACAGATACGCAGTATTTT. Translation: CASNPTRFRASTDTQYF.

This clone was recorded a few times. The rearrangement links TRBV19 to TRBJ2-2; possibly TRBD2 for D (6 bases). The CDR3 consists of 14 residues. Trimming cost V 3 bases and J 3 bases, with 8 bases left between them. Germline V gene lookup returns CDR1 LNHDA and CDR2 SQIVND (reference sequence). The CDR3 protein is CASSILADTGELFF. CDR3 DNA sequence: TGTGCCAGTAGTATTTTAGCGGACACCGGGGAGCTGTTTTTT.

In its sample, this clone was seen a few times. The chain employs TRBV4-2 and TRBJ2-3, with D possibly being TRBD2 (7 bases). Germline V gives CDR1 LGHNA, CDR2 YNFKEQ. There are 16 residues in the CDR3. The ends were cut back, 1 base at V and 3 bases at J, with 14 bases in the middle. The CDR3 DNA follows: TGTGCCAGCAGCCAAGGGGGGGGCCGAAGTACAGATACGCAGTATTTT. Translating it yields CASSQGGGRSTDTQYF.

This chain links TRBV6-6 with TRBJ1-4; no clear D gene. V was pared by 0 bases and J by 7 bases, with 6 bases between. Germline V gene sequence: CDR1 MNHNY, CDR2 SVGAGI (reference sequence). The CDR3 runs 13 residues. Written as DNA, the CDR3 is TGTGCCAGCAGTTACTCGATCAGTGAAAAACTGTTTTTT. Translation gives CASSYSISEKLFF.

This rearrangement joins TRBV19 to TRBJ1-5; no clear D gene. Germline V CDR1 and CDR2: LNHDA, SQIVND (reference sequence). The CDR3 contains 15 residues. The germline V and J ends were trimmed by 2 bases and 2 bases, with 10 bases remaining between them. The CDR3 bases are TGTGCCAGTAGTATACGAGCCCGGGGCAATCAGCCCCAGCATTTT. Its protein product is CASSIRARGNQPQHF.